The rows below give T cell receptor beta chains drawn from one sample of a study of T cells in Graves' hyperthyroidism and ophthalmopathy. TCRdb called the multiplex PCR reads again in MiXCR, with one record for every CDR3 protein. The data show fewer than 350,000 distinct CDR3 sequences, roughly an eighth seen once. Sequenced: blood. The receptors come from a middle-aged woman with Graves' hyperthyroidism. CDR3s include the opening cysteine and the closing phenylalanine or tryptophan. The D gene is left open where the match is weak. For some rows the clone size is stated as once, few or many, or as a class when expanded; others skip it.

j_call,v_call,clone_size,d_call,cdr3_nt,cdr3_aa
TRBJ1-5,TRBV15,few,.,TGTGCCACCAGCAAGGGGAACAGGGTGGTTGAAAATCAGCCCCAGCATTTT,CATSKGNRVVENQPQHF
TRBJ2-5,TRBV7-9,many,TRBD2,TGTGCCAGCAGCCCCGACAGGGGGACTAGCGGTCAAGAGACCCAGTACTTC,CASSPDRGTSGQETQYF
TRBJ2-5,TRBV20-1,many,.,TGCAGTGCTCCGGAAAAAATGCGGGAGACCCAGTACTTC,CSAPEKMRETQYF
TRBJ2-5,TRBV12-5,many,.,TGTGCTAGTGCCGACGCGAGCGGGACAACCTCGGAGACCCAGTACTTC,CASADASGTTSETQYF
TRBJ2-7,TRBV6-9,.,.,TGTGCCAGCAGTTACCTTGACAGGACCTACGAGCAGTACTTC,CASSYLDRTYEQYF
TRBJ2-7,TRBV28,many,.,TGTGCCAGCAGTCCCTTGGACAGTTGGGGTTACGAGCAGTACTTC,CASSPLDSWGYEQYF
TRBJ2-1,TRBV7-9,many,TRBD2,TGTGCCAGCAGCTCCAGCGGGGCCATGCTCTCCTACAATGAGCAGTTCTTC,CASSSSGAMLSYNEQFF
TRBJ2-2,TRBV12-5,.,TRBD2,TGTGCTAGTGGTTTCGGGTTTGGGAGGGGCCCGAACACCGGGGAGCTGTTTTTT,CASGFGFGRGPNTGELFF
TRBJ2-3,TRBV3-1,few,TRBD2,TGTGCCAGCAGCCGAAGCGGGGGAACCACAGATACGCAGTATTTT,CASSRSGGTTDTQYF
TRBJ2-7,TRBV28,many,.,TGTGCCAGCAGTCCCAGGGCCGGAGGGGTCGACGAGCAGTACTTC,CASSPRAGGVDEQYF
TRBJ2-2,TRBV11-3,many,.,TGTGCCAGCAGCACAGGGACGGTGAACACCGGGGAGCTGTTTTTT,CASSTGTVNTGELFF
TRBJ1-4,TRBV3-1,many,TRBD1,TGTGCCAGCAGCCAGCCGGGACAGGGTTATGAAAAACTGTTTTTT,CASSQPGQGYEKLFF
TRBJ2-3,TRBV12-3/TRBV12-4,many,TRBD2,TGTGCCAGCAGCCCGGGACCTAGCGGGAGACCCCCTAGCACAGATACGCAGTATTTT,CASSPGPSGRPPSTDTQYF
TRBJ1-5,TRBV6-1,.,.,TGTGCCAGCAGTGAAGCGTCGAGTCGGGCCCAGCATTTT,CASSEASSRAQHF
TRBJ1-1,TRBV29-1,many,TRBD1,TGCAGCGTTCAGGGGGGAGGGACTGAAGCTTTCTTT,CSVQGGGTEAFF
TRBJ2-3,TRBV9,.,.,TGTGCCAGCAGCGACCGGACTAATTCAGATACGCAGTATTTT,CASSDRTNSDTQYF
TRBJ2-6,TRBV7-9,.,.,TGTGCCAGCAGCTTCTCAAGGGCTGGGGCCAACGTCCTGACTTTC,CASSFSRAGANVLTF
TRBJ2-7,TRBV7-9,.,.,TGTGCCAGCAGCCACCGGGGCTACACCTACGAGCAGTACTTC,CASSHRGYTYEQYF
TRBJ2-5,TRBV15,many,.,TGTGCCACCAGCAGAGATCCTCAAGAGACCCAGTACTTC,CATSRDPQETQYF
TRBJ2-7,TRBV12-3/TRBV12-4,many,TRBD2,TGTGCCAGCAGTTTAGGGATTAGCGGGAGCTCCTACGAGCAGTACTTC,CASSLGISGSSYEQYF
TRBJ1-2,TRBV6-5,many,.,TGTGCCAGCAGTTCCCCGAGGAACTATGGCTACACCTTC,CASSSPRNYGYTF
TRBJ1-1,TRBV2,many,.,TGTGCCAGCAGTGAACTGTATGGTTTTGGCACTGAAGCTTTCTTT,CASSELYGFGTEAFF
TRBJ2-1,TRBV30,.,TRBD2,TGTGCCTGGACTAGCGGGGGGAGCTCCTACAATGAGCAGTTCTTC,CAWTSGGSSYNEQFF
TRBJ2-1,TRBV11-1,many,.,TGTGCCAGCAGCTTAGCCCAAAAGCAGTTCTTC,CASSLAQKQFF
TRBJ1-1,TRBV7-9,many,.,TGTGCCAGCAGCTTGGGCGGGGCGTCGAACACTGAAGCTTTCTTT,CASSLGGASNTEAFF